This T cell receptor (beta chain) comes out of a study of early T cells in non-severe SARS-CoV-2 infection. The wider study: Sequencing used unsorted whole-blood bulk RNA, so chains lack pairing. Study results and limitations: Private and CD4 specificities were missed by VDJdb matching, skewed to anti-spike CD8.

Individual cDNA molecules received unique molecular identifiers. TCRdb re-called the 5' RACE reads through MiXCR, storing one row per CDR3 protein. The sample carries about 54,000 distinct CDR3 sequences, about 7.7% recorded once. Germline V gives CDR1 LGHNA, CDR2 YSLEER. V dropped 0 bases and J dropped 9 bases, with 12 bases sitting between them. The CDR3 extends over 14 amino acids. In the case of this clonotype: No antigen is known for it.

This specimen consisted of whole blood, obtained at baseline. This clonotype originated in an adult who was a healthcare worker with PCR-confirmed SARS-CoV-2 infection or an uninfected control (not recorded which). This chain joins TRBV4-3 and TRBJ1-5; D is undetermined. CDR3 coding DNA: TGCGCCAGCAGCCAAGATGTGGAGCCAGGGCCCCAGCATTTT. Its translation is CASSQDVEPGPQHF.